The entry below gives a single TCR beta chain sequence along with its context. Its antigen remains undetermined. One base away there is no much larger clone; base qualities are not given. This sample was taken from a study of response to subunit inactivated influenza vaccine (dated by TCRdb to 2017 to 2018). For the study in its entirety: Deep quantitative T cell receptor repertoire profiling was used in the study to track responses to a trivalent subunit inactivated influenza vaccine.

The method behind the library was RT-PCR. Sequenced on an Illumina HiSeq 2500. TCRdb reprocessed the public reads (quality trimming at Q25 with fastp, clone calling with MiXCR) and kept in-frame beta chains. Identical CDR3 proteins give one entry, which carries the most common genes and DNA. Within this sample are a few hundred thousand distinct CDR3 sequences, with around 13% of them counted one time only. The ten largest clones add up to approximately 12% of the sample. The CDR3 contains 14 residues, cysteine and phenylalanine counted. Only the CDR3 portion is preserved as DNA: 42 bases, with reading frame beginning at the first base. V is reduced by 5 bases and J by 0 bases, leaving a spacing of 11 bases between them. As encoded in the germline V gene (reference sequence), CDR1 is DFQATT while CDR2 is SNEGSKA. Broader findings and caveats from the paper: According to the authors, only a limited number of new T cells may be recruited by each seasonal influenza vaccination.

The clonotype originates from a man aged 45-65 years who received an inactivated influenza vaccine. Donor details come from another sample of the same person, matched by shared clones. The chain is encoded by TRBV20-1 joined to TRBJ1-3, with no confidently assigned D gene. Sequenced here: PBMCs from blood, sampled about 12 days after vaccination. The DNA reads TGCAGTGCTTATAGGACCGACTCTGGAAACACCATATATTTT. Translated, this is CSAYRTDSGNTIYF.